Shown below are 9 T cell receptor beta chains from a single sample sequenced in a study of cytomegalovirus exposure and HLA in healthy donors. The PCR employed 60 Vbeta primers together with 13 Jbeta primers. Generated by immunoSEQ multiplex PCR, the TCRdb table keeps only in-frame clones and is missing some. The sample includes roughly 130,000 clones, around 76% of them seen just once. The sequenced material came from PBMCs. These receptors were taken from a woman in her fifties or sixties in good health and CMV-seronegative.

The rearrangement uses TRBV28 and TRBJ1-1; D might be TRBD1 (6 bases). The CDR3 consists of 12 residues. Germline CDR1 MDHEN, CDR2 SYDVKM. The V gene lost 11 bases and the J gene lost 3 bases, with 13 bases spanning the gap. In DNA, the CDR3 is TGTGCCGGCTCGGGGGGCTACACTGAAGCTTTCTTT. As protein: CAGSGGYTEAFF. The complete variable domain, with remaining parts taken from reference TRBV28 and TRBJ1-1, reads DVKVTQSSRYLVKRTGEKVFLECVQDMDHENMFWYRQDPGLGLRLIYFSYDVKMKEKGDIPEGYSVSREKKERFSLILESASTNQTSMYLCAGSGGYTEAFFGQGTRLTVV.

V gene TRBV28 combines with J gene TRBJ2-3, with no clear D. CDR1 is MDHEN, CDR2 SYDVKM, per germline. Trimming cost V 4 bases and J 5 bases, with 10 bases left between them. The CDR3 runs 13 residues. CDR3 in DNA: TGTGCCAGCAGTTCGGTCCCCATAGATACGCAGTATTTT. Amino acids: CASSSVPIDTQYF.

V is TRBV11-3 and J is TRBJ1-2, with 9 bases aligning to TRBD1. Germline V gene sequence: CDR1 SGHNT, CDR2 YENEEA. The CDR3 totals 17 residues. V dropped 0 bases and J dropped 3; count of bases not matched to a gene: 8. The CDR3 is CASSLEGTGTIDYGYTF. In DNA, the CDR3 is TGTGCCAGCAGCTTAGAGGGGACAGGGACAATTGACTATGGCTACACCTTC.

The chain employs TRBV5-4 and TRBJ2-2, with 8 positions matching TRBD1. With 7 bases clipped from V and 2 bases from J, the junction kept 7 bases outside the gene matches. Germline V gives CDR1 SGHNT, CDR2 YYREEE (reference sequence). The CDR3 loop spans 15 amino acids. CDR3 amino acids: CASEGDRGNTGELFF. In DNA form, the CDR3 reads TGTGCCAGCGAAGGTGACAGGGGAAACACCGGGGAGCTGTTTTTT.

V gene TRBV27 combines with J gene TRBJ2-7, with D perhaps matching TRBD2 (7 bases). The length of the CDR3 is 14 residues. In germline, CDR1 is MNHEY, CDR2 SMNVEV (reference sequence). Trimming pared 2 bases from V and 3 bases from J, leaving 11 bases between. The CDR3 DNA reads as TGTGCCAGCAGTTTACGGGGGGCATTCTACGAGCAGTACTTC. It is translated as CASSLRGAFYEQYF.

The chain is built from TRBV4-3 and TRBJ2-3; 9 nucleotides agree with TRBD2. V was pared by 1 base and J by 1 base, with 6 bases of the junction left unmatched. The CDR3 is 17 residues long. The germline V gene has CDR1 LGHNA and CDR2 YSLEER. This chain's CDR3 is CASSQGPRTSGTDTQYF. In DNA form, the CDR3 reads TGCGCCAGCAGCCAAGGGCCCAGGACTAGCGGCACAGATACGCAGTATTTT.

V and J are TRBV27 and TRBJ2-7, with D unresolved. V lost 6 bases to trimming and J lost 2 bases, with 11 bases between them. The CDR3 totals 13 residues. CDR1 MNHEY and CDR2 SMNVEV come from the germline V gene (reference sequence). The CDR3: CASRATSTYEQYF. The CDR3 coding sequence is TGTGCCAGCAGGGCGACTTCGACCTACGAGCAGTACTTC.

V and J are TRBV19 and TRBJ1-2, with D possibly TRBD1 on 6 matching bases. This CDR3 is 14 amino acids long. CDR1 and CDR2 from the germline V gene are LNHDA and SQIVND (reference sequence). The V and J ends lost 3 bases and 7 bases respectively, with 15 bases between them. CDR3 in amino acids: CASSILQGNSGYTF. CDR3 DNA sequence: TGTGCCAGTAGTATTCTCCAGGGGAACAGTGGCTACACCTTC.

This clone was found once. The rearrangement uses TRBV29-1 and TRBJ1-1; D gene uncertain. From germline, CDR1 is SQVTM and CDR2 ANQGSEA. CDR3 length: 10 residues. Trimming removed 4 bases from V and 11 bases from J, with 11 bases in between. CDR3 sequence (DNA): TGCAGCGTTGTCTTGGTACGGGCTTTCTTT. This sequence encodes CSVVLVRAFF.